This T cell receptor beta chain was obtained from a study of T cells in AML relapse after transplant (dated by TCRdb to between 2018 and 2020). Notes on the research overall: The remission controls were clinically matched patients who stayed in long-term complete remission and had follow-up of more than 3 years. Remission samples were bone marrow collected about 1 year after HSCT from patients who maintained complete remission. In a retrospective study, inhibitory receptor expression and TCR repertoires of bone marrow T cells were examined in patients who had received allogeneic HSCT for myeloid malignancy.

CDR1 and CDR2 were assigned from the germline V gene as SGHAT and FQNNGV. The CDR3 sequence holds 15 residues, the cysteine and phenylalanine included. Here the CDR3 DNA is all that survives: 45 bases in frame from base 1. V and J are trimmed by 8 bases and 4 bases, and the gene matches miss 14 bases of the junction. Overall study results and their limits: The TCR repertoire comparisons were based on very few samples, with only a few individuals in each group for unsorted bone marrow.

The library was made by PCR. A modified RACE PCR protocol, not multiplex PCR, was used to amplify TCR alpha and beta chains from RNA. An Illumina MiSeq was used to sequence the libraries, and raw reads were demultiplexed using sample-specific barcode combinations. The paper's processing steps were these. MiXCR software was used to identify TCR clonotypes from the sequencing reads. The public reads were reanalyzed by TCRdb: fastp trimming at Q25, MiXCR alignment, in-frame beta chains only. CDR3 protein sequences are deduplicated, and each keeps its most common genes and DNA. The V and J calls shown here were made by TCRdb, not taken from the authors' results. This sample lists over a thousand distinct CDR3 sequences; approximately 6.9% were detected once. The ten largest clones add up to about 46% of the sample. This clonotype is judged medium-sized (0.01 to 0.1%). The specificity of this receptor is unknown. No clone much larger than this one lies a single base away; base qualities are absent.

Sequencing was performed on bone marrow, either the whole sample or a sorted T cell fraction (not recorded which), taken in complete remission. The clonotype was recovered from a human donor who had a stem cell transplant for acute myeloid leukemia. Where a transplant has occurred, the graft donor may have supplied some of the T cells. The sequence joins TRBV11-2 to TRBJ2-7, with 7 central nucleotides matching TRBD1. The CDR3 in this case is CASGRRTGRTYEQYF. The DNA sequence is given as TGTGCCAGCGGAAGACGGACAGGCAGAACTTACGAGCAGTACTTC. The reference TRBV11-2 and TRBJ2-7 proteins fill in what lies around the CDR3, so the full variable domain reads EAGVAQSPRYKIIEKRQSVAFWCNPISGHATLYWYQQILGQGPKLLIQFQNNGVVDDSQLPKDRFSAERLKGVDSTLKIQPAKLEDSAVYLCASGRRTGRTYEQYFGPGTRLTVT.